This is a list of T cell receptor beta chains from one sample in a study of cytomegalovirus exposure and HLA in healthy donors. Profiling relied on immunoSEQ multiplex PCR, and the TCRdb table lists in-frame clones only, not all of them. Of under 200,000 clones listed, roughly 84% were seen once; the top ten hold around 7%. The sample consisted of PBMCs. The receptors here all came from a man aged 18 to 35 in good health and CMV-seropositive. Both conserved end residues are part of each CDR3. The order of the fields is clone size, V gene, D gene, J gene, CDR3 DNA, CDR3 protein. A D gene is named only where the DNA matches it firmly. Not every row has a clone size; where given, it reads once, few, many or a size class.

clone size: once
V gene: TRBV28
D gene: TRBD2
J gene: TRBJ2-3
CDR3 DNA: TGTGCCAGCAGTGGGACTAGCGGGATAGGCCGGGGTGGTACGCAGTATTTT
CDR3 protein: CASSGTSGIGRGGTQYF

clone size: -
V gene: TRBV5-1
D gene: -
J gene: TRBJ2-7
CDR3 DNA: TGCGCCAGCAGCCCCGGAGGGGGGGAGATCTACGAGCAGTACTTC
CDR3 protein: CASSPGGGEIYEQYF

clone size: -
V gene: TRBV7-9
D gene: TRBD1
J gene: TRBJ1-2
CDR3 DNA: TGTGCCAGCAGCAGGACAGGGGGCGATGGCTACACCTTC
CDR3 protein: CASSRTGGDGYTF

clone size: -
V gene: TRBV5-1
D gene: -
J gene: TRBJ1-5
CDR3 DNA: TGCGCCAGCAGCTTGGAAGGAGAGAGGAATCAGCCCCAGCATTTT
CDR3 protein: CASSLEGERNQPQHF

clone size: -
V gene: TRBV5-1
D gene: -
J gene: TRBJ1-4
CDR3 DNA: TGCGCCAGCAGCTCGGGGGGCATAAATGAAAAACTGTTTTTT
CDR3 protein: CASSSGGINEKLFF

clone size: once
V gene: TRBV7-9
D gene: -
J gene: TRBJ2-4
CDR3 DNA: TGTGCCAGCAGCGCATTGGGAGTAGCCAAAAACATTCAGTACTTC
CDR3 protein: CASSALGVAKNIQYF

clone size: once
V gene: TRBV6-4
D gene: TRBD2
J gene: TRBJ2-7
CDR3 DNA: TGTGCCAGTACCCCGATTCTGGGGCTTATCGGGACTAGCGCCTCCGAGCAGTACTTC
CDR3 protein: CASTPILGLIGTSASEQYF

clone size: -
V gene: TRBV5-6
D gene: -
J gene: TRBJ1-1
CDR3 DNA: TGTGCCAGCAGCCTAAAGACAGAATCTCCCTTGAACACTGAAGCTTTCTTT
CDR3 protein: CASSLKTESPLNTEAFF

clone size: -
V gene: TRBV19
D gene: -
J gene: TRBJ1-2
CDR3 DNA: TGTGCCAGTAGTATCGGGTTAGGTGGCTACACCTTC
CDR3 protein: CASSIGLGGYTF

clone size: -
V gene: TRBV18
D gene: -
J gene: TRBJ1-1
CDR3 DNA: TGTGCCAGCTCAACTAGTCCCAGCAGAAACACTGAAGCTTTCTTT
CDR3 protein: CASSTSPSRNTEAFF

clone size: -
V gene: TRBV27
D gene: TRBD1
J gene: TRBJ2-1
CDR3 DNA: TGTGCCAGCAGCATAATGACAGGGTCCGCAGACAATGAGCAGTTCTTC
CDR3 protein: CASSIMTGSADNEQFF

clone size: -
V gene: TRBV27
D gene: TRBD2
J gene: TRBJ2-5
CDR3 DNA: TGTGCCAGCAGTTCCCTTGTAGCGGGAGGGGGAGAGACCCAGTACTTC
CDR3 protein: CASSSLVAGGGETQYF

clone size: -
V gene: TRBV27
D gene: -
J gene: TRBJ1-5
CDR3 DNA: TGTGCCAGCAGGGGGGGTTGGGGCAATCAGCCCCAGCATTTT
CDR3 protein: CASRGGWGNQPQHF

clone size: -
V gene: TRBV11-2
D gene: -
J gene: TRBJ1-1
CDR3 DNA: TGTGCCAGCAGCTTAGCCGGCGGGGAGGGAACTGAAGCTTTCTTT
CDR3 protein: CASSLAGGEGTEAFF

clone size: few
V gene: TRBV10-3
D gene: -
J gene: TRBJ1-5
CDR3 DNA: TGTGCCATCAGTGAGAATACGGGTAATCAGCCCCAGCATTTT
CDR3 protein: CAISENTGNQPQHF

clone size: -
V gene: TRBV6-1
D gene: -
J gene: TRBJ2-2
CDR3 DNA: TGTGCCAGCAGCCGTAACGAACAGGGCTCCGGGGAGCTGTTTTTT
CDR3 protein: CASSRNEQGSGELFF

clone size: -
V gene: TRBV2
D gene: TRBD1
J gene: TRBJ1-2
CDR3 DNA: TGTGCCAGCAGTTCGGACAGGGCGCTCTATGGCTACACCTTC
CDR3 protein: CASSSDRALYGYTF

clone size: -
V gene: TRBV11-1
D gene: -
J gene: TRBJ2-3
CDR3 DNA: TGTGCCAGCAGCTTCTTCGGGAGAGAGGGGACAGATACGCAGTATTTT
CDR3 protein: CASSFFGREGTDTQYF

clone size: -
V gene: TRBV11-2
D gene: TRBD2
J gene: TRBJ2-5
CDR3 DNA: TGTGCCAGCAGCCGGACTGACGACCCGGGGGGGAACCAGTACTTC
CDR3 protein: CASSRTDDPGGNQYF

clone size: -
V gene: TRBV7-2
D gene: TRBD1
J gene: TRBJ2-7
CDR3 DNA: TGTGCCAGCAGACAGGGGGCACGGTACGAGCAGTACTTC
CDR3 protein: CASRQGARYEQYF

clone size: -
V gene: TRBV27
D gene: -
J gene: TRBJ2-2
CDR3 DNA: TGTGCCAGCAGTTTATCGATGGTGCCCCGAGTCACCGGGGAGCTGTTTTTT
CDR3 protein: CASSLSMVPRVTGELFF

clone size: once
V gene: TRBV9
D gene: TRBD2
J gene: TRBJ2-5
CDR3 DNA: TGTGCCAGCAGCCCAGGACTAGCGGGAGCATCAGAGACCCAGTACTTC
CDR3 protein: CASSPGLAGASETQYF

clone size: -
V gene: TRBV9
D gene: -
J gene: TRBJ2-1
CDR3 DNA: TGTGCCAGCAGCGTAGCTAGCGCGGGTTGGGGGAATGAGCAGTTCTTC
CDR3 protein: CASSVASAGWGNEQFF

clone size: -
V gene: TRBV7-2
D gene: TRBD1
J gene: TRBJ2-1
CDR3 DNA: TGTGCCAGCAGCTATGACCGGGACAGAGGTTTCTTC
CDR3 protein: CASSYDRDRGFF

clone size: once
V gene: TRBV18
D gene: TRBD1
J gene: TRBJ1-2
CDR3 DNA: TGTGCCAGCTCACCGGGACAGGAAAATGGCTACACCTTC
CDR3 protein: CASSPGQENGYTF

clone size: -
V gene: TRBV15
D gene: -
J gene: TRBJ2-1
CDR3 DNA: TGTGCCACCAGCAGGCGAGCGGAGAATGAGCAGTTCTTC
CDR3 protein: CATSRRAENEQFF

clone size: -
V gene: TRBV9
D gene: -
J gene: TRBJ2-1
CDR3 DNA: TGTGCCAGCAGCGTAGTTGGAGGATTTGAGCAGTTCTTC
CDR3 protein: CASSVVGGFEQFF

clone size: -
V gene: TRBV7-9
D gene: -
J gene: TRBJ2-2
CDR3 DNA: TGTGCCAGCAGCTTAGGGTTCGCGGGGCGGACCGGGGAGCTGTTTTTT
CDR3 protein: CASSLGFAGRTGELFF

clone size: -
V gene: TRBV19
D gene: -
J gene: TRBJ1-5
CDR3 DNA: TGTGCCAGTAGTCTCCATCTTCCGGGGCAGCCCCAGCATTTT
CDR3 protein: CASSLHLPGQPQHF

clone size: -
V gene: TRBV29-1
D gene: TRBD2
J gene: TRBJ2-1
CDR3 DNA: TGCAGCGTGGGGATGGGCGGGGGCTCCTACAATGAGCAGTTCTTC
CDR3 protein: CSVGMGGGSYNEQFF

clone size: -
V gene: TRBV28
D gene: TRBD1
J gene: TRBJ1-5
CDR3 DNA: TGTGCCAGTTCCTACAGGGGCAGGGGCAATCAGCCCCAGCATTTT
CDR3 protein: CASSYRGRGNQPQHF

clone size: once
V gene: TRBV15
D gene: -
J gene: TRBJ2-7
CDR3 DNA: TGTGCCACCAGCAGAGTGGGCAGCCTCTCCTACGAGCAGTACTTC
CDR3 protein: CATSRVGSLSYEQYF

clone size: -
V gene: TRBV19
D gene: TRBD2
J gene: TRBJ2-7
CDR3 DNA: TGTGCCAGTAGTCTGGGACTAGCGGGAGTAGGCGAGCAGTACTTC
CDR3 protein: CASSLGLAGVGEQYF

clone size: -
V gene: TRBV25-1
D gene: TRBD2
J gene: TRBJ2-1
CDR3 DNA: TGTGCCAGCAGTGAGGCCCTGACTAGCGGGAGTTATAATGAGCAGTTCTTC
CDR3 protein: CASSEALTSGSYNEQFF

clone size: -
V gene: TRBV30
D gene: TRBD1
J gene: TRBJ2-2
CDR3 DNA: TGTGCCTGGAGTGTATGGTCAGGGGGCGGTCACGGGGAGCTGTTTTTT
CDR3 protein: CAWSVWSGGGHGELFF

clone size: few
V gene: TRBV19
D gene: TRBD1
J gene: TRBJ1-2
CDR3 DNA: TGTGCCAGTACCCTAGGCGGGACAGGGTACCGATATGGCTACACCTTC
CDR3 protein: CASTLGGTGYRYGYTF